This T cell receptor (beta chain) was captured by sequencing in a study of cytomegalovirus exposure and HLA in healthy donors (dated by TCRdb to 2015 to 2018). Context from the whole study: An earlier analysis of some 500 of the donors reported approximately 300 Gb of sequence data and more than 90 million unique TCR beta sequences from 190 million or so T cells. Rather than using new phenotypic data, the later analysis identified candidate immune exposures from TCR beta sequences and from how often those sequences occurred across donors. The study profiled the T cell repertoires of under 850 subjects by immunosequencing and related them to cytomegalovirus serostatus. Roughly 300 gigabases of sequencing data and 70 million to 95 million unique TCR sequences made up an early release that covered approximately 620 HLA-typed donors. The genetic ancestry cluster associated with self-reported Caucasian donors included approximately 85% of the 300 to 450 genotyped donors. To study patterns of TCR occurrence, a later analysis re-analyzed previously published TCR beta repertoires from 600 to 750 donors and added high-resolution HLA genotyping. The study was designed to test whether signatures of past pathogen exposure could be identified by cataloging public T cell receptors. An earlier analysis of roughly 600 of the donors used high-throughput TCR beta sequencing to judge whether each TCR beta V gene segment behaved as functional or pseudogenic. Besides the first cohort of some 670 subjects, a separate validation cohort made up of over 100 different subjects was used. On average, 235,054 unique TCR beta nucleotide sequences were sequenced per donor among about 400 genotyped donors of the cohort, with approximately 18% of those sequences being non-productive. Donor age, sex, ethnicity and CMV serostatus were compiled together with the repertoire data. Because of strong linkage in the cohort, roughly five DR-DQ haplotypes were treated as single units for association and clustering. The number of typed donors differed by locus: about 620-640 for A, B, C, DRB1 and DQB1; 500 to 550 for DQA1; 606 for DPA1; and roughly 490 for DPB1. In a later genetic analysis, genome-wide SNP genotypes for about 55% of the 666 donors were used, and that subset was treated as a discovery cohort. Every repertoire in the discovery cohort had been generated on one and the same sequencing platform. High-throughput TCR immunosequencing, statistical association of individual TCRs with disease status, and machine learning were combined to predict cytomegalovirus infection status. Class I and class II HLA loci were covered by the typing at four-digit resolution.

This clone was seen once. Its recognized antigen is unknown. No base quality information exists; no much larger clone differs at one position. The cohort was made up of roughly 670 healthy bone marrow donors. Cohort members were all nominally healthy when sampled, although unrecorded immune exposures were likely present. The donor was CMV seropositive and belonged to the group of 250 to 350 seropositive cohort members. A peripheral blood sample was collected from each donor, and TCR beta sequencing was performed on peripheral blood mononuclear cells. Genomic DNA was extracted from the blood cell samples with the Qiagen DNeasy Blood Extraction Kit. From a lookup of the germline V gene (reference sequence), CDR1 and CDR2 are LNHDA and SQIVND. The CDR3 numbers 16 residues from cysteine through phenylalanine. The only DNA kept is the CDR3, 48 bases in frame from the first base. Unmatched junction bases come to 9, with V trimmed by 5 bases and J by 1 base.

Libraries came from the immunoSEQ multiplex PCR assay. The multiplex PCR relied on a mix of 60 forward primers for TCR Vbeta segments and 13 reverse primers for TCR Jbeta segments. Amplification of the CDR3 region of rearranged TCR beta genes was performed with a multiplex PCR assay on genomic DNA. The Illumina HiSeq System was used to sequence the amplified TCR beta libraries as 87-base-pair reads. The published analysis was carried out like this. A later analysis counted around 72 million unique TCR beta chains across the 700 or so repertoires, and roughly 9.9 million of these chains were shared by at least two donors. To remove PCR and sequencing errors, raw reads were error-corrected and collapsed into unique sequences using a nearest-neighbor algorithm that merged closely related sequences. CDR3 sequences were aligned to IMGT reference sequences to assign V, D and J gene segments. Each retained sequence needed at least a six-nucleotide match to both a V gene segment and a J gene segment. Rearrangements were called productive when the CDR3 lacked stop codons and stayed in frame with V and J; all others were non-productive. CDR3 was defined according to IMGT convention as the region running from the second conserved V-encoded cysteine to the conserved J-encoded phenylalanine. The earlier analysis of about 590 of the donors excluded sequences that lacked an unambiguous match to a single V gene segment. An earlier analysis of several hundred of the donors called V segments functional above 56.7% productive rearrangements and segregating when the between-donor standard deviation exceeded 5%. A statistical classification framework was developed to diagnose cytomegalovirus status using the catalog of TCR beta chain sequences. In a later analysis, TCR nucleotide sequences were compared against IMGT/GENE-DB human TR gene sequences so that V and J genes could be assigned. Using the TCRdist pipeline, a later analysis assigned CDR3 sequences along with most-parsimonious VDJ recombination scenarios. In a later analysis, each TCR beta chain was defined by its CDR3 amino acid sequence together with its V-gene family, and reads without a unique V-gene family were excluded. In a later analysis, 500 to 650 highly shared, low-generation-probability nucleotide sequences were removed to address suspected cross-contamination and a sequencing artifact. A later analysis calculated a clonal expansion index for each public chain from normalized within-repertoire ranks of inferred template counts. A later analysis computed generation probabilities with a VDJ recombination model fitted to out-of-frame rearrangements, and checked the results against IGoR. In a later analysis, hypergeometric tests were used to score TCR-TCR, TCR-HLA and TCR-CMV co-occurrence, with a repertoire-size bias correction applied to TCR pairs. False discovery rates were estimated in a later analysis by permuting HLA or CMV assignments 20 times. In a later analysis, co-occurring TCRs were grouped using DBSCAN, with TCRdist sequence similarity added in when clustering inside HLA-allele-positive subsets. Repertoires with fewer than 30,000 or more than 120,000 public chains, plus five repertoires with anomalous nucleotide sharing, were excluded from co-occurrence clustering. Entries here come from immuneACCESS through TCRdb and include only in-frame sequences with V and J called. Some clones fail to appear in such tables; in the studies checked, an unresolved V gene covers under half of the shortfall, and the cause of the remainder is unknown. V and J calls and clone size follow that table, whereas D and trimming were derived from the DNA. This sample holds 130,000 to 150,000 clones; about 80% were observed only once. The ten top clones hold around 8.8% of the sample.

The paper's findings and limits, for the study overall: The authors suggested that the approach could potentially be generalized to other disease states and immunological phenotypes. V-gene and J-gene trimming of TCR beta chains was associated with a missense DCLRE1C variant in a later genetic analysis, and the association was replicated in an independent cohort. The sequencing pipeline was judged likely to have produced a cluster of highly shared sequence variants as a technical artifact. According to a later analysis, parvovirus B19, influenza, CMV and Epstein-Barr virus appeared linked to several top co-occurrence clusters. Because some donors lacked HLA typing at each locus, the association tests relied only on the typed subset. In a later genetic analysis, fewer N-insertions in productive TCRs were reported among donors in an Asian-associated ancestry cluster than the 666-donor mean. The only immune exposure information available for the cohort was CMV serostatus. Because the 87-base-pair reads could not distinguish some IMGT-functional V segments, including TRBV6-2 and TRBV6-3, those segments were excluded. In the study, approximately 160 TCR beta chains were listed as associated with cytomegalovirus. Cytomegalovirus status was reported to be diagnosed by the classifier with high specificity and sensitivity in both the original and validation cohorts. Assigning TCR associations to individual alleles was difficult when HLA alleles, especially DR and DQ, strongly co-occurred. In a later analysis, HLA-associated TCR beta chains were found to be more clonally expanded and to have lower generation probabilities than equally common non-associated chains. Correlated functional status among segregating V segments might be attributable to linkage disequilibrium, but an unknown experimental factor could not be ruled out. In this cohort, only TCR beta chains were sequenced, and detectable features were limited by the absence of alpha or paired-chain data. Most TCR sequences were observed very rarely across donors, whereas some public TCRs were present in many individuals. An earlier analysis of approximately 500 of the donors showed that most TCR beta V segments appeared in productive rearrangements either about 87% or about 30% of the time, which broadly matched IMGT annotations. A further reported finding was that TCR beta sequences accurately predicted the HLA-A and HLA-B alleles for most subjects in the first cohort. At a false discovery rate of 0.05, a later analysis linked 15,000 to 20,000 TCR beta sequences to specific HLA alleles. A later analysis found that most CMV-associated TCR beta chains appeared HLA-restricted, with HLA associations seemingly driven largely by CMV exposure. A few of the identified cytomegalovirus-associated TCR beta chains were confirmed in vitro to be specific for cytomegalovirus antigens. In a later analysis, the rate of TCR association differed among HLA loci, with DRB1 alleles having the most associated TCRs and HLA-C alleles having the fewest. The earlier analysis of around 600 of the donors excluded 15 to 20 rarely observed V segments, including chromosome 9 orphons, because counts were too low. Roughly uniform sequencing depth across donors was assumed in presence/absence analyses, although this assumption may not hold.

Sequencing was carried out using PBMCs. The chain links TRBV19 with TRBJ2-7, and TRBD2 matches 9 of the central bases. The receptor comes from a woman aged 55-70 years in good health and CMV-seropositive. The CDR3 in this case is CASSLTSGKTSYEQYF. The DNA is as follows: TGTGCCAGTAGTCTGACTAGCGGAAAAACTTCCTACGAGCAGTACTTC.